The clone carrying this T cell receptor (beta chain) was counted ten times or more. Amplification of the TCR beta CDR3 (from genomic DNA) was done by two-round multiplex PCR. Every TRBV and TRBJ gene had its own specific primer in first-round PCR. Each CDR3 protein is one row after TCRdb ran MiXCR on the multiplex PCR reads. The top ten hold around 6.8% of the sample, which has about 59,000 distinct CDR3 sequences, 26% seen once. This sample stems from a study of prognosis after radiotherapy for stage I lung cancer. The TCR originated in a donor over 45 with non-small cell lung cancer. The sample consisted of PBMCs, taken before or after stereotactic body radiation therapy (not recorded which).

The CDR3: CASSFRGGRTGELFF. CDR3 nucleotides: TGTGCCAGCAGCTTCCGGGGGGGCCGAACCGGGGAGCTGTTTTTT. The V call is TRBV7-9, the J call TRBJ2-2, with TRBD2 identical over 8 bases. Germline CDR1 reads SEHNR; CDR2 reads FQNEAQ (reference sequence). J lost 5 bases, V lost 3 bases, and 5 bases had no gene match. This CDR3 spans 15 amino acids. Supplemented by reference TRBV7-9 and TRBJ2-2, the full variable domain reads DTGVSQNPRHKITKRGQNVTFRCDPISEHNRLYWYRQTLGQGPEFLTYFQNEAQLEKSRLLSDRFSAERPKGSFSTLEIQRTEQGDSAMYLCASSFRGGRTGELFFGEGSRLTVL.